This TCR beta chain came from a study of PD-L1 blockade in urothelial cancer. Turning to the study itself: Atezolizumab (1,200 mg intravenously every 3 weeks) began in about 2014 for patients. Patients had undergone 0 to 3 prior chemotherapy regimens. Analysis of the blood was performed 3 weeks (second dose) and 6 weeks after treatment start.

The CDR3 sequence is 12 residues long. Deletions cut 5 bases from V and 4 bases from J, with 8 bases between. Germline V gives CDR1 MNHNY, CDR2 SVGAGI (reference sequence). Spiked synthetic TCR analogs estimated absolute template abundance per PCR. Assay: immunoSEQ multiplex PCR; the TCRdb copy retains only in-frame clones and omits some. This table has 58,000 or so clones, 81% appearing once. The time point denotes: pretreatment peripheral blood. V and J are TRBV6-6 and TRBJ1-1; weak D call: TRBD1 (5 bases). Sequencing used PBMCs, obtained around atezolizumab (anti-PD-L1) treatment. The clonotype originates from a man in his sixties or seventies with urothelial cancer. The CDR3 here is CASSSRVTEAFF. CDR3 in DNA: TGTGCCAGCAGTAGCAGGGTCACTGAAGCTTTCTTT.